The entry below describes one T cell receptor beta chain. The antigen is undetermined. These data are taken from a study of CD8 T cells in Susac syndrome. Whole-study findings and limits: Only a relatively small number of individuals were included in the TCR sequencing and HLA analysis.

CD8+ and CD4+ T cells from blood underwent TCR beta sequencing. The TEMRA cells underwent FACS enrichment, while the CD8+ and CD4+ T cells underwent negative isolation. The RNA input was roughly 0.45 to 1 ug, and it was reverse transcribed with random hexamers. It was immunoSEQ multiplex PCR that amplified TCR beta CDR3 across 54 Vbeta and 13 Jbeta. One entry per CDR3 protein results from TCRdb running MiXCR on the immunoSEQ multiplex PCR reads. Seen here are about 130,000 distinct CDR3 sequences, 93% observed once, and the top ten hold roughly 0.32%. The sequence was obtained from a human donor with multiple sclerosis. The sample was CD8+ T cells from PBMCs.

CDR3 protein: CSARDRQEMTIEQYF. DNA for the CDR3: TGCAGTGCTAGAGATCGACAGGAGATGACAATCGAGCAGTACTTC. This chain uses TRBV20-1 with TRBJ2-7, with a tentative D call TRBD1 (6 bases). The CDR3 loop spans 15 amino acids. Trimming left V 0 bases short and J 6 bases short, with 18 bases between. Looked up from germline, CDR1 is DFQATT and CDR2 is SNEGSKA (reference sequence).